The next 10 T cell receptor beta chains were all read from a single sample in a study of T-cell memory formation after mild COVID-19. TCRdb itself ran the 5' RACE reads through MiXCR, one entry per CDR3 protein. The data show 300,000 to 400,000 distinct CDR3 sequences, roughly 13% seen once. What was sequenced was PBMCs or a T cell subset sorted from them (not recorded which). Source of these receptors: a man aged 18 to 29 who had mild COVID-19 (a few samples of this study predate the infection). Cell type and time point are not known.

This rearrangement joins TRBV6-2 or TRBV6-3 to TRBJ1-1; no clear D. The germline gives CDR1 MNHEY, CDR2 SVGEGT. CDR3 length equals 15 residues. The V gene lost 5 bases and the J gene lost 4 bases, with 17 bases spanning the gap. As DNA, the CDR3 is TGTGCCAGCAGTCCCGAGGGTCGCGGGCCCACTGAAGCTTTCTTT. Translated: CASSPEGRGPTEAFF.

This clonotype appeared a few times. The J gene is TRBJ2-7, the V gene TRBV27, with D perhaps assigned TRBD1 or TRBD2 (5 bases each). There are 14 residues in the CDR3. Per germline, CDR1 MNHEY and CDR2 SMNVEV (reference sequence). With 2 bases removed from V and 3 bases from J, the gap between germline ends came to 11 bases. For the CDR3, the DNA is TGTGCCAGCAGTTTAGGGGGTTTATACTACGAGCAGTACTTC. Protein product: CASSLGGLYYEQYF.

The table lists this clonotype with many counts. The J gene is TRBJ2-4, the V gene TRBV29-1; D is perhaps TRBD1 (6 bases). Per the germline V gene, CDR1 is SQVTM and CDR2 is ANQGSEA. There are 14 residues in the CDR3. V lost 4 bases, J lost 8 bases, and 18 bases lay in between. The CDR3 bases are TGCAGCGTTGTCGAATCAGGGGAAGTAGACATTCAGTACTTC. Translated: CSVVESGEVDIQYF.

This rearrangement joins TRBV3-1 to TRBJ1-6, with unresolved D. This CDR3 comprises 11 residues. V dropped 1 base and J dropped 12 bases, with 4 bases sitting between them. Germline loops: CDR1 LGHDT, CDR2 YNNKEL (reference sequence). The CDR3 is CASSQGGPLHF. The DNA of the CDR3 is TGTGCCAGCAGCCAAGGAGGACCCCTCCACTTT.

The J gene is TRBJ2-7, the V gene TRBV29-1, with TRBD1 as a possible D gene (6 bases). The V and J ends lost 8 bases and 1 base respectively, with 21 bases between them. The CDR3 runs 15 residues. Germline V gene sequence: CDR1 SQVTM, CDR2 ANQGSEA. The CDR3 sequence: CSFLTSGRGSYEQYF. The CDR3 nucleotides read TGCAGCTTCCTGACCTCGGGCAGGGGATCCTACGAGCAGTACTTC.

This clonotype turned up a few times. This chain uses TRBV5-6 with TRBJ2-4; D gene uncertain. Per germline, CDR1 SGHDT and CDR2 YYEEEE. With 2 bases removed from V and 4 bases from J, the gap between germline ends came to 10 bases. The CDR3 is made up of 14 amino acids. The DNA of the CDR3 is TGTGCCAGCAGCTTTGGTGGAAATAAAAACATTCAGTACTTC. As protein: CASSFGGNKNIQYF.

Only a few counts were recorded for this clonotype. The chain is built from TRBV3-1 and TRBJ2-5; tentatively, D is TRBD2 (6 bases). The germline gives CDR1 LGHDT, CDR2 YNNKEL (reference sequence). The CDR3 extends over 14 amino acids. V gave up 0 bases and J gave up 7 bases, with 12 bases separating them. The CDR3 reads CASSQDTGVGTQYF. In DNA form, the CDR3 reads TGTGCCAGCAGCCAAGATACGGGGGTCGGGACCCAGTACTTC.

The CDR3 here is CSASPNRVGNQPQHF. CDR3 nucleotides: TGCAGTGCTAGCCCGAACAGGGTAGGCAATCAGCCCCAGCATTTT. The chain has TRBV20-1 and TRBJ1-5; D perhaps matches TRBD1 (6 bases). CDR3 size: 15 residues. Germline values: CDR1 DFQATT, CDR2 SNEGSKA (reference sequence). V was trimmed by 3 bases and J by 2 bases, leaving 14 bases between them.

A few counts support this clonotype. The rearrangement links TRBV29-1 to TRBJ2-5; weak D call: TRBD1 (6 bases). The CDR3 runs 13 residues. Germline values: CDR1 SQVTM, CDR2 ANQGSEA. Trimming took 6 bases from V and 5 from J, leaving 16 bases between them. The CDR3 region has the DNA TGCAGCGTCAAAGGGCAGGGGAGCGAGACCCAGTACTTC. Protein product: CSVKGQGSETQYF.

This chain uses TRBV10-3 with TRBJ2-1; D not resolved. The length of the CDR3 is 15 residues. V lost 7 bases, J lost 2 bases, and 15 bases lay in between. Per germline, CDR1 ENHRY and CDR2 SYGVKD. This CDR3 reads CAINPGTYAYNEQFF. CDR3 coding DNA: TGTGCCATCAATCCAGGTACCTACGCCTACAATGAGCAGTTCTTC.